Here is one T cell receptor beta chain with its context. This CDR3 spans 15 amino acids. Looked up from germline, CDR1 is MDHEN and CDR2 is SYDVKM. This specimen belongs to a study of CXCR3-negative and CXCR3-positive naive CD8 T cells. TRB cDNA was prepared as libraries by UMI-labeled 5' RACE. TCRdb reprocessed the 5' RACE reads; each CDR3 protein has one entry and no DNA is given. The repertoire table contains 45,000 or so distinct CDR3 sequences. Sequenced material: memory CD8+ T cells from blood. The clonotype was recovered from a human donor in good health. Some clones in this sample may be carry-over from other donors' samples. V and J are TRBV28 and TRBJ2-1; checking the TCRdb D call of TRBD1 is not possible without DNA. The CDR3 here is CASSLSPGYINEQFF.